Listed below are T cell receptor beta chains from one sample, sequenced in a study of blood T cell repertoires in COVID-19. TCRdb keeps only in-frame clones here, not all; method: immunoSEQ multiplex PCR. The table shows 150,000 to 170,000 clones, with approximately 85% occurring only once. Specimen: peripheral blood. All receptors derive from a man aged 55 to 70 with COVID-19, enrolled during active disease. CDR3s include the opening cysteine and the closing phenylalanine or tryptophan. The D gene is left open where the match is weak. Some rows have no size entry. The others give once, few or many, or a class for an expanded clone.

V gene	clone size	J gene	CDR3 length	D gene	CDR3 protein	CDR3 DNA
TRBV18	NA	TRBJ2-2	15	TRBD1	CASSPGQLYTGELFF	TGTGCCAGCTCACCGGGACAGCTGTACACCGGGGAGCTGTTTTTT
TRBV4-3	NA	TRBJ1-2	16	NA	CASSQGLGKIRVGYTF	TGCGCCAGCAGCCAAGGACTCGGGAAAATTAGGGTTGGCTACACCTTC
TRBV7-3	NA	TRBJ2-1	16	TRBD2	CASSPLGVAGTYEQFF	TGTGCCAGCAGCCCCCTCGGGGTAGCGGGAACCTATGAGCAGTTCTTC
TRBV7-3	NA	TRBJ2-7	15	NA	CASSLGPGSSYEQYF	TGTGCCAGCAGCTTAGGTCCCGGGTCCTCCTACGAGCAGTACTTC
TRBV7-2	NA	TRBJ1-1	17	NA	CASSPRDGLKVLTEAFF	TGTGCCAGCAGCCCGCGGGACGGTTTGAAGGTGCTCACTGAAGCTTTCTTT
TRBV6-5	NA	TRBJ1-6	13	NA	CASRSRGNSPLHF	TGTGCCAGCCGGTCCAGGGGAAATTCACCCCTCCACTTT
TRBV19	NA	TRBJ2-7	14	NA	CASSILGEPYEQYF	TGTGCCAGTAGTATCCTAGGGGAACCCTACGAGCAGTACTTC
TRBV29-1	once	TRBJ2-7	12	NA	CSATPGVGEQYF	TGCAGCGCCACGCCAGGGGTGGGCGAGCAGTACTTC
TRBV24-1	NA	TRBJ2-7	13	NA	CATSDPLYDEQYF	TGTGCCACCAGTGATCCTCTATACGACGAGCAGTACTTC
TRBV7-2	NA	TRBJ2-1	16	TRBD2	CASSLLAGGIYNEQFF	TGTGCCAGCAGCTTACTAGCGGGAGGGATATACAATGAGCAGTTCTTC
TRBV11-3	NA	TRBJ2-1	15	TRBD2	CASSLSSGSYNEQFF	TGTGCCAGCAGCTTATCTAGCGGAAGCTACAATGAGCAGTTCTTC
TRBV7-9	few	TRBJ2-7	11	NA	CASSLSIEQYF	TGTGCCAGCAGCCTCTCTATCGAGCAGTACTTC
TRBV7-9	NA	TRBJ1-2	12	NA	CASSLHPEGYTF	TGTGCCAGCAGCCTTCATCCAGAAGGCTACACCTTC
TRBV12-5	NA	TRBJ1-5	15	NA	CASGLTGHSNQPQHF	TGTGCTAGTGGACTCACAGGTCATAGCAATCAGCCCCAGCATTTT
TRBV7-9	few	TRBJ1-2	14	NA	CASSTTITGNGYTF	TGTGCCAGCAGCACAACGATCACAGGGAACGGCTACACCTTC
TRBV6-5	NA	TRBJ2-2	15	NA	CASSLQGIWTGELFF	TGTGCCAGCAGTTTACAGGGAATTTGGACCGGGGAGCTGTTTTTT
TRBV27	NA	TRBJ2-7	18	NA	CASRPLTGGGAPRGEQYF	TGTGCCAGCAGACCGTTAACTGGGGGGGGCGCACCACGTGGCGAGCAGTACTTC
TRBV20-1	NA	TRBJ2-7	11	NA	CSASLTYEQYF	TGCAGTGCTAGCCTTACATACGAGCAGTACTTC
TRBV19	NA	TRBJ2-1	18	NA	CASTSLSPGISSYNEQFF	TGTGCCAGTACCTCCCTTTCCCCAGGGATAAGCTCCTACAATGAGCAGTTCTTC
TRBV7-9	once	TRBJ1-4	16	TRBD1	CASSLTGTGVGEKLFF	TGTGCCAGCAGCCTGACCGGGACAGGGGTGGGTGAAAAACTGTTTTTT
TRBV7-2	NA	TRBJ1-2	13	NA	CASSFYTNNGYTF	TGTGCCAGCAGCTTTTATACAAACAATGGCTACACCTTC
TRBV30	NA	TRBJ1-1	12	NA	CAWNRVNTEAFF	TGTGCCTGGAACAGGGTAAACACTGAAGCTTTCTTT
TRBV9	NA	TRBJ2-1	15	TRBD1	CASSVDGTGANEQFF	TGTGCCAGCAGCGTAGATGGGACAGGGGCGAATGAGCAGTTCTTC
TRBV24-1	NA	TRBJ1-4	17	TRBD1	CATSDPGQGITNEKLFF	TGTGCCACCAGTGACCCGGGACAGGGAATAACTAATGAAAAACTGTTTTTT
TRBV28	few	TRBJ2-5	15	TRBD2	CASSFGGGVQETQYF	TGTGCCAGCAGTTTCGGGGGGGGCGTTCAAGAGACCCAGTACTTC
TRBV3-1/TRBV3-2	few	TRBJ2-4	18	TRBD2	CASSQGASGGVAKNIQYF	TGTGCCAGCAGCCAAGGGGCTAGCGGGGGGGTAGCCAAAAACATTCAGTACTTC
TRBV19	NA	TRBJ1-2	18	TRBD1	CASSTSGGTALANYGYTF	TGTGCCAGTAGTACCTCGGGCGGGACAGCTTTAGCTAACTATGGCTACACCTTC
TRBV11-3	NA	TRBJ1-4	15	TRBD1	CASSDRQGGYEKLFF	TGTGCCAGCAGCGACCGACAGGGGGGGTATGAAAAACTGTTTTTT
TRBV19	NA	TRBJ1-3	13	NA	CASSNSLGNTIYF	TGTGCCAGTAGTAATTCTCTTGGAAACACCATATATTTT
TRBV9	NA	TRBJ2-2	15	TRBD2	CASSVPSGGPGELFF	TGTGCCAGCAGCGTCCCTAGCGGGGGACCCGGGGAGCTGTTTTTT
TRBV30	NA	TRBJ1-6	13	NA	CAWSSGLSSPLHF	TGTGCCTGGAGTTCGGGTTTAAGCTCACCCCTCCACTTT
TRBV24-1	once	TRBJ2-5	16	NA	CATSDPSGGRQETQYF	TGTGCCACCAGTGATCCTTCTGGGGGCCGCCAAGAGACCCAGTACTTC
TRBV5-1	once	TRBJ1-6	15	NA	CASSLAEVSNSPLHF	TGCGCCAGCAGCTTGGCCGAGGTCAGCAATTCACCCCTCCACTTT
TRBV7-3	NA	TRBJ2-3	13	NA	CASSSGSPDTQYF	TGTGCCAGCAGCTCGGGGAGTCCAGATACGCAGTATTTT
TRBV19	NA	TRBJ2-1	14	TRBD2	CASSWWEGPNEQFF	TGTGCCAGTAGTTGGTGGGAGGGACCCAATGAGCAGTTCTTC
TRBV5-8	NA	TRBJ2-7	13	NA	CASSLGTAGEQYF	TGTGCCAGCAGCTTGGGAACGGCGGGAGAGCAGTACTTC
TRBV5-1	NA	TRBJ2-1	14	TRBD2	CASRVGGLNNEQFF	TGCGCCAGCAGGGTGGGAGGGCTCAACAATGAGCAGTTCTTC
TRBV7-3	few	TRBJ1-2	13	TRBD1	CASSLDRGYGYTF	TGTGCCAGCAGCTTGGACAGGGGCTATGGCTACACCTTC
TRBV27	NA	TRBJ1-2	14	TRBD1	CASSLTGGSYGYTF	TGTGCCAGCAGTTTGACAGGGGGTTCCTATGGCTACACCTTC
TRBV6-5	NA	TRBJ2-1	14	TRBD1	CASSTTGFYNEQFF	TGTGCCAGCAGCACGACAGGGTTCTACAATGAGCAGTTCTTC
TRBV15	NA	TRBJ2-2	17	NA	CATSKRIGGPRAGELFF	TGTGCCACATCCAAGCGTATCGGGGGTCCAAGGGCCGGGGAGCTGTTTTTT
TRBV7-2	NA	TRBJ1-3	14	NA	CASSLASTKKSIYF	TGTGCCAGCAGCTTAGCGTCGACAAAAAAATCCATATATTTT
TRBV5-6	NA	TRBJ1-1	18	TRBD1	CASSLATTGGRPGTEAFF	TGTGCCAGCAGCTTGGCAACAACAGGGGGTCGCCCGGGCACTGAAGCTTTCTTT
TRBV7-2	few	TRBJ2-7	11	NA	CASSQRAEQYF	TGTGCCAGCAGCCAGAGGGCCGAGCAGTACTTC
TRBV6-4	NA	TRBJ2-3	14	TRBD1	CASRETGGADTQYF	TGTGCCAGCAGAGAGACAGGGGGCGCGGATACGCAGTATTTT